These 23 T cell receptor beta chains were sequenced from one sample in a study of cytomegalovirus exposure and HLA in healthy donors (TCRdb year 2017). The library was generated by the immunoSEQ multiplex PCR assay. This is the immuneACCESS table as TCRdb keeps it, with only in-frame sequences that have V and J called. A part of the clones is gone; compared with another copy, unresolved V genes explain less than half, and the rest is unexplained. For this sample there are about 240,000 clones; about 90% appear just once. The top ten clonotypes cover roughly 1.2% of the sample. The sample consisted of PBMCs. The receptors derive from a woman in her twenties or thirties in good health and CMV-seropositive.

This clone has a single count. The CDR3 loop reads CASGPSWPGLGYTF. DNA for the CDR3: TGTGCTAGTGGTCCCTCCTGGCCAGGGTTAGGCTACACCTTC. This sequence joins TRBV12-5 and TRBJ1-2, with D maybe TRBD1 (5 bases). Germline CDR1 and CDR2: LGHNT and FRNRAP. Deletions cut 5 bases from V and 8 bases from J, with 18 bases between. The CDR3 consists of 14 residues.

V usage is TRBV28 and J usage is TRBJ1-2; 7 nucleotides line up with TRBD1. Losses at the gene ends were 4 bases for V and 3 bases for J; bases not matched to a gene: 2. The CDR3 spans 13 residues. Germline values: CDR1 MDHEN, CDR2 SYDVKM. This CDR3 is CASSYQGDYGYTF. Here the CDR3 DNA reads TGTGCCAGCAGTTACCAGGGGGACTATGGCTACACCTTC.

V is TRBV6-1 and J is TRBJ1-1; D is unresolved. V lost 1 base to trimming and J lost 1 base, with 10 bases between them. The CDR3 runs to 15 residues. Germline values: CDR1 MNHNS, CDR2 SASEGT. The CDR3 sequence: CASSEENTKNTEAFF. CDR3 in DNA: TGTGCCAGCAGTGAAGAGAACACTAAGAACACTGAAGCTTTCTTT.

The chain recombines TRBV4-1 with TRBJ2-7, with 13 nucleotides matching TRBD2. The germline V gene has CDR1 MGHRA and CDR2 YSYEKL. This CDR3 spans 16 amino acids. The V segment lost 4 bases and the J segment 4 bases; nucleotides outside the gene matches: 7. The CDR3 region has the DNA TGCGCCAGCAGCCGCGTAGGGACTAGCGGGACTTACGAGCAGTACTTC. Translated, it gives CASSRVGTSGTYEQYF.

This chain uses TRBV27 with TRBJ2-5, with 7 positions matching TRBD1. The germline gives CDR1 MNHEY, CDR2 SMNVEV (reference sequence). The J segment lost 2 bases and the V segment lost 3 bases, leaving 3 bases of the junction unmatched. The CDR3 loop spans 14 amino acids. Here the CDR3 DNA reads TGTGCCAGCAGTTTCAGGGGGACACAAGAGACCCAGTACTTC. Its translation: CASSFRGTQETQYF.

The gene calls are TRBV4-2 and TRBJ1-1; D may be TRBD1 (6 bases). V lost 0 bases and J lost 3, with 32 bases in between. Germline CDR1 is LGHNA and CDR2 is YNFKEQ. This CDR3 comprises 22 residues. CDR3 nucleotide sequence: TGTGCCAGCAGCCAAGACCTCGGGACAAGGATCTTCGGCGAACAATCTGACACTGAAGCTTTCTTT. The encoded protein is CASSQDLGTRIFGEQSDTEAFF.

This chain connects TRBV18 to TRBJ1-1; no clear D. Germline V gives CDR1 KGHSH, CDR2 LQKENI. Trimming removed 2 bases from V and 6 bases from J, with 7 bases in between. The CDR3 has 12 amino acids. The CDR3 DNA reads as TGTGCCAGCTCACCAGCGACTCCTGAAGCTTTCTTT. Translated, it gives CASSPATPEAFF.

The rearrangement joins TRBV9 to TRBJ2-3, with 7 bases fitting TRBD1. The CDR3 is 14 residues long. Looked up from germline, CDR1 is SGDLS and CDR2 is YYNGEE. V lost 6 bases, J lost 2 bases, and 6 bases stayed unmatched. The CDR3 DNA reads TGTGCCAGCAACTCGGGACAGTTCACAGATACGCAGTATTTT. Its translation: CASNSGQFTDTQYF.

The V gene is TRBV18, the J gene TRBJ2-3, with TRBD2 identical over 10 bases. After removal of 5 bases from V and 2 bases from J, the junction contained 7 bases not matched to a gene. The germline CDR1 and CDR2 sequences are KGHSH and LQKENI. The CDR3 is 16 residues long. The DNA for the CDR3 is TGTGCCAGCTCAACCAGGACTAGCGGAAACACAGATACGCAGTATTTT. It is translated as CASSTRTSGNTDTQYF.

CDR3 sequence (DNA): TGTGCCAGCAGCGTAGAGGCACAGGGGGCCTACGAGCAGTACTTC. The encoded protein is CASSVEAQGAYEQYF. The rearrangement uses TRBV9 and TRBJ2-7; 8 bases are a match to TRBD1. CDR3 size: 15 residues. Trimming took 0 bases from V and 2 from J; bases not matched to a gene: 4. Germline V gene data show CDR1 as SGDLS and CDR2 as YYNGEE.

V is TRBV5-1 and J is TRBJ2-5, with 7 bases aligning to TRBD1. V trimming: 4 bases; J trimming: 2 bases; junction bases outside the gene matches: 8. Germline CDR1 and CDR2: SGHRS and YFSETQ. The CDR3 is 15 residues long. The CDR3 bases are TGCGCCAGCAGCCACGGGACAGCAACGCAAGAGACCCAGTACTTC. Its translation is CASSHGTATQETQYF.

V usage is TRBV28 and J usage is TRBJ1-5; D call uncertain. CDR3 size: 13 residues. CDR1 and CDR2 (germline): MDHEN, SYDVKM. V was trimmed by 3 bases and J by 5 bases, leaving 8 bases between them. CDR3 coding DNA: TGTGCCAGCAGTTTGCGGGGAGATCAGCCCCAGCATTTT. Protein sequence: CASSLRGDQPQHF.

The CDR3 nucleotides are TGTGCCAGCAGTTCGGGGGACCGCAACTATGGCTACACCTTC. This gives the protein CASSSGDRNYGYTF. This chain joins TRBV28 and TRBJ1-2; D is perhaps TRBD1 (5 bases). Germline V lookup: CDR1 MDHEN, CDR2 SYDVKM. V lost 4 bases, J lost 2 bases, and 11 bases lay in between. CDR3 length: 14 amino acids.

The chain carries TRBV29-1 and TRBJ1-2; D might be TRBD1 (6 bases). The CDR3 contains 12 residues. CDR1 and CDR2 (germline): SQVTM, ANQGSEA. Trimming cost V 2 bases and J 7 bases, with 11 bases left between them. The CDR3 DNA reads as TGCAGCGTTGAACGAGGACAGACTGGCTACACCTTC. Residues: CSVERGQTGYTF.

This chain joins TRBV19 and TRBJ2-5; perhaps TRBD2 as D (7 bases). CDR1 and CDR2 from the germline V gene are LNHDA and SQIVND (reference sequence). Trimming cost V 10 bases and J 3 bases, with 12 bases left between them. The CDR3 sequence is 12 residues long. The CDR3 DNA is TGTGCCACCCGGGGGGACAAAGAGACCCAGTACTTC. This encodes CATRGDKETQYF.

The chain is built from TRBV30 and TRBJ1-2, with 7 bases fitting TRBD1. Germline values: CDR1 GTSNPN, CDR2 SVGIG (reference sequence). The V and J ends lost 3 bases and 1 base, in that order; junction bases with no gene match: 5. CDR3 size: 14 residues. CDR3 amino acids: CAWRGPGGNYGYTF. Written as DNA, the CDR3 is TGTGCCTGGAGGGGACCAGGGGGTAACTATGGCTACACCTTC. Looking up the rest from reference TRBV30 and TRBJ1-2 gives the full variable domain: SQTIHQWPATLVQPVGSPLSLECTVEGTSNPNLYWYRQAAGRGLQLLFYSVGIGQISSEVPQNLSASRPQDRQFILSSKKLLLSDSGFYLCAWRGPGGNYGYTFGSGTRLTVV.

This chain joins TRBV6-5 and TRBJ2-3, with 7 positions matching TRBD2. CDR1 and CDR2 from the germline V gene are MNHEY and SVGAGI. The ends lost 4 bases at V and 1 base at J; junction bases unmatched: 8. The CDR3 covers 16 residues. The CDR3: CASSSLAEDRTDTQYF. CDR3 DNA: TGTGCCAGCAGTTCCCTAGCGGAAGATCGCACAGATACGCAGTATTTT.

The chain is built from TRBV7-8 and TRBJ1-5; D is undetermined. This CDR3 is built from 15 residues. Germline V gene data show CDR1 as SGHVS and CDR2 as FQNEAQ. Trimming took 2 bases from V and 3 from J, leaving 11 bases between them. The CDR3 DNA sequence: TGTGCCAGCAGCTTAAATCCAGGCCTCAATCAGCCCCAGCATTTT. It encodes CASSLNPGLNQPQHF.

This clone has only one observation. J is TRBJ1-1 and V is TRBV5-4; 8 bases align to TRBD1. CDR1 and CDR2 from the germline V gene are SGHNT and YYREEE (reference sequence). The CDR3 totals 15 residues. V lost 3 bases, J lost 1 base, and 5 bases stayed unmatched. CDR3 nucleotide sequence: TGTGCCAGCAGCTCACCGGGACAGGAGAACACTGAAGCTTTCTTT. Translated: CASSSPGQENTEAFF.

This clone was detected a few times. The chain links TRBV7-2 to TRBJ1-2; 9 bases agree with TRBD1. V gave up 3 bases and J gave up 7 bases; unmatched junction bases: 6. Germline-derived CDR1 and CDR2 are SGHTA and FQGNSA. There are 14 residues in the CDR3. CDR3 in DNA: TGTGCCAGCAGCTTTACAGGGGGCGCGGGTGGCTACACCTTC. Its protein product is CASSFTGGAGGYTF.

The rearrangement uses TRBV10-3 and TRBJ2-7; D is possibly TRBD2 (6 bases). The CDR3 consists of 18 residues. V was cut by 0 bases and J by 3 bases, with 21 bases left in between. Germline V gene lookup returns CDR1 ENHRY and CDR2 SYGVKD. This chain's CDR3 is CAISESEVSGEGNYEQYF. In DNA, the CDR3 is TGTGCCATCAGTGAGTCGGAGGTGTCGGGGGAAGGGAACTACGAGCAGTACTTC.

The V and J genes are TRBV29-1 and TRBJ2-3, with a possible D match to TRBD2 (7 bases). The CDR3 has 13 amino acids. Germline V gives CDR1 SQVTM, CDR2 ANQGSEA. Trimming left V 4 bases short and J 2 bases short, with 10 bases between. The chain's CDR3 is CSVGGGPTDTQYF. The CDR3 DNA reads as TGCAGCGTTGGGGGGGGGCCCACAGATACGCAGTATTTT.

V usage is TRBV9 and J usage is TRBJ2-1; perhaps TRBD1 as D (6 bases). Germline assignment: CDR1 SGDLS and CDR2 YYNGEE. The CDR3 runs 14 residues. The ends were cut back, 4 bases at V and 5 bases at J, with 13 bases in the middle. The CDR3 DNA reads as TGTGCCAGCAGCAGACAGGTCTTTGACAATGAGCAGTTCTTC. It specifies CASSRQVFDNEQFF.